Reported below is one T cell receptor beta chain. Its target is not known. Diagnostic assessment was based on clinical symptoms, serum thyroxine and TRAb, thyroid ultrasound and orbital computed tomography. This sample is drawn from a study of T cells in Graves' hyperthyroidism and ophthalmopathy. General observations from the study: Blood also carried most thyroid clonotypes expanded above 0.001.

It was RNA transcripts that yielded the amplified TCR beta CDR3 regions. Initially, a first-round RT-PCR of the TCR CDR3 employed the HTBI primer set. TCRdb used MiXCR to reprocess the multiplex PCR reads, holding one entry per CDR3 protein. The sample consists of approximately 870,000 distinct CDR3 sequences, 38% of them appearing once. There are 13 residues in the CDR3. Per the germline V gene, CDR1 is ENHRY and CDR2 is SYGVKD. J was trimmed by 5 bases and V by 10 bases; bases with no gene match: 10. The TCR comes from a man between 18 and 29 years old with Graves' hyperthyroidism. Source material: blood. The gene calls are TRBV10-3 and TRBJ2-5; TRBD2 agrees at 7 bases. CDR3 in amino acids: CASSGAGGETQYF. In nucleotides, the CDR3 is TGTGCCAGCAGCGGGGCCGGAGGGGAGACCCAGTACTTC.